The 14 T cell receptor beta chains given below trace back to one sample, sequenced in a study of post-analysis software for immune sequencing data. Study results and caveats: With TRBV5-6, TRBV5-1 and TRBV20-1 included, about five TRBV segments were more frequent in patients than in controls.

No antigens are known for them. Every TCR beta cDNA library bore unique molecular identifiers. TCRdb passed the PCR reads through MiXCR, listing each CDR3 protein once. The sample shows approximately 630,000 distinct CDR3 sequences, over 45% of them seen only once. The material sequenced was blood. The receptors stem from a girl between 2 and 10 years old with multiple sclerosis.

This clonotype has more than one count but fewer than ten. The chain joins TRBV24-1 to TRBJ2-1; maybe TRBD1 (6 bases). Trimming took off 1 base at V and 6 bases at J, with 9 bases between the two ends. The CDR3 covers 14 residues. Germline lookup yields CDR1 KGHDR and CDR2 SFDVKD. The CDR3 here is CATSDFTGSNEQFF. In DNA form, the CDR3 reads TGTGCCACCAGTGATTTCACAGGGAGCAATGAGCAGTTCTTC.

This chain uses TRBV15 with TRBJ2-2, with D possibly TRBD2 on 7 matching bases. The V gene's germline CDR1 is LNHNV and CDR2 YYDKDF (reference sequence). Between the trimmed V and J ends, which lost 0 bases and 4 bases, there was a span of 12 bases. The CDR3 runs to 16 residues. CDR3 nucleotides: TGTGCCACCAGCAGAGATAGGGGGGGCGGCACCGGGGAGCTGTTTTTT. As protein: CATSRDRGGGTGELFF.

The chain couples TRBV7-6 to TRBJ1-4, with D possibly matching TRBD1 (6 bases). Germline V gives CDR1 SGHVS, CDR2 FNYEAQ. CDR3 length equals 14 residues. V was clipped by 3 bases and J by 3 bases, with 8 bases between them. The CDR3 region is CASSLGAPNEKLFF. The CDR3 nucleotides are TGTGCCAGCAGCTTGGGGGCACCTAATGAAAAACTGTTTTTT.

With regard to this clonotype: Germline is not matched at one junction end, which may reflect a read error. This rearrangement joins TRBV20-1 to TRBJ2-5, with TRBD2 matching 7 bases. CDR1 DFQATT and CDR2 SNEGSKA come from the germline V gene (reference sequence). This CDR3 spans 13 amino acids. In DNA, the CDR3 is TGCAGTGCCAGAGTTAGCGGGCAAGAGACCCAGTACTTC. This sequence encodes CSARVSGQETQYF.

This rearrangement joins TRBV27 to TRBJ2-6; 9 bases are shared with TRBD1. The CDR3 spans 18 residues. The germline V gene encodes CDR1 MNHEY and CDR2 SMNVEV (reference sequence). V dropped 8 bases and J dropped 0; count of bases not matched to a gene: 11. CDR3 residues: CASSFLGTGSSGANVLTF. The CDR3 coding sequence is TGTGCCAGCTCCTTCCTCGGGACAGGGTCCTCTGGGGCCAACGTCCTGACTTTC. Filled out from reference TRBV27 and TRBJ2-6, the complete variable domain reads EAQVTQNPRYLITVTGKKLTVTCSQNMNHEYMSWYRQDPGLGLRQIYYSMNVEVTDKGDVPEGYKVSRKEKRNFPLILESPSPNQTSLYFCASSFLGTGSSGANVLTFGAGSRLTVL.

In regard to this clonotype: Sequence at one end of the junction differs from germline and may be a read error. The rearrangement joins TRBV6-5 to TRBJ2-7; D is uncertain. CDR3 size: 14 residues. From germline, CDR1 is MNHEY and CDR2 SVGAGI. CDR3 loop: CASSSSRTSYGQYF. CDR3 bases: TGTGCCAGCAGTTCCTCCCGGACCTCCTACGGGCAGTACTTC.

CDR3 residues: CATSSEPSGADTQYF. The CDR3 bases are TGTGCCACCAGCTCGGAGCCCTCAGGGGCAGATACGCAGTATTTT. The V gene is TRBV15, the J gene TRBJ2-3; D might be TRBD1 (6 bases). Germline CDR1 and CDR2: LNHNV and YYDKDF (reference sequence). Trimming took 5 bases from V and 4 from J, leaving 16 bases between them. The CDR3 spans 15 residues. Together with reference TRBV15 and TRBJ2-3, the CDR3 gives the full variable domain: DAMVIQNPRYQVTQFGKPVTLSCSQTLNHNVMYWYQQKSSQAPKLLFHYYDKDFNNEADTPDNFQSRRPNTSFCFLDIRSPGLGDTAMYLCATSSEPSGADTQYFGPGTRLTVL.

This chain links TRBV10-1 with TRBJ2-3; 7 bases fit TRBD1. The CDR3 spans 17 residues. The trim removed 3 bases at V and 2 bases at J, leaving 11 bases unmatched. Germline values: CDR1 WNHNN, CDR2 SYGVQD (reference sequence). DNA for the CDR3: TGCGCCAGCAGTGATTCCTCCGGGACAGCTTACACAGATACGCAGTATTTT. It codes for CASSDSSGTAYTDTQYF.

The chain recombines TRBV11-1 with TRBJ2-5, with D perhaps TRBD2 (6 bases). The tail of the sequence fits TRBJ2-7 better, so the J call may be wrong. CDR3 length: 15 residues. Germline V lookup: CDR1 SGHAT, CDR2 FQDESV (reference sequence). The CDR3 DNA follows: TGTGCCAGCAGCTTCCTGGAGGGAGAGCACTACGAGCAGTACTTC. The encoded protein is CASSFLEGEHYEQYF.

The rearrangement links TRBV19 to TRBJ2-1; 7 bases agree with TRBD2. The V gene end was trimmed by 5 bases and the J gene end by 4 bases; junction bases not matched to a gene: 5. The V gene's germline CDR1 is LNHDA and CDR2 SQIVND (reference sequence). The CDR3 runs 14 residues. The CDR3 DNA follows: TGTGCCAGTAGTCCCCAGCGGGATTACAATGAGCAGTTCTTC. It translates to CASSPQRDYNEQFF.

The chain couples TRBV15 to TRBJ2-5; unclear D gene. Between the trimmed V and J ends, which lost 0 bases and 3 bases, there was a span of 8 bases. CDR3 length: 14 residues. Germline assignment: CDR1 LNHNV and CDR2 YYDKDF (reference sequence). The CDR3 loop is CATSRDFAEETQYF. The CDR3 region has the DNA TGTGCCACCAGCAGAGATTTCGCAGAAGAGACCCAGTACTTC.

The rearrangement joins TRBV7-9 to TRBJ2-5; 7 bases align to TRBD1. The CDR3 extends over 16 amino acids. The trim removed 5 bases at V and 2 bases at J, leaving 11 bases unmatched. The germline CDR1 and CDR2 sequences are SEHNR and FQNEAQ (reference sequence). The CDR3 nucleotides read TGTGCCAGCAGCCTTACGGGACAGCTTTTGCAAGAGACCCAGTACTTC. The encoded protein is CASSLTGQLLQETQYF.

This chain connects TRBV20-1 to TRBJ2-1; D ambiguous. This CDR3 has 17 residues. V gave up 0 bases and J gave up 0 bases, with 15 bases separating them. Looked up from germline, CDR1 is DFQATT and CDR2 is SNEGSKA (reference sequence). CDR3 protein: CSARDPTLSSSYNEQFF. The CDR3 bases are TGCAGTGCTAGAGATCCCACACTCTCTAGCTCCTACAATGAGCAGTTCTTC.

The rearrangement uses TRBV29-1 and TRBJ1-5; perhaps TRBD1 as D (6 bases). The CDR3 has 15 amino acids. Trimming took 6 bases from V and 3 from J, leaving 18 bases between them. Germline V gene data show CDR1 as SQVTM and CDR2 as ANQGSEA. This chain's CDR3 is CSVAGGAGDNQPQHF. CDR3 sequence (DNA): TGCAGCGTCGCGGGGGGGGCAGGGGACAATCAGCCCCAGCATTTT.